This T cell receptor (beta chain) was captured by sequencing in a study of blood T cell repertoires in COVID-19. Study-wide background: T cells, B-cell-depleted T cells, or PBMCs provided the cDNA or gDNA that served as material.

Per the original data handling: It was from reference gene primer amplification that nucleated cell counts were estimated. The protocol was immunoSEQ multiplex PCR, while the TCRdb copy is restricted to in-frame clones and leaves out a portion. The V and J calls and the clone size are those of that table, but D and trimming were determined from the DNA. The sample records about 230,000 clones, over 80% being singletons. Trimming cost V 1 base and J 4 bases; bases outside gene matches: 8. CDR1 and CDR2 (germline): SGHRS, YFSETQ. CDR3 length equals 16 residues. Input material: peripheral blood. This clonotype was obtained from a man aged 35 to 55 with acute or convalescent COVID-19. The rearrangement joins TRBV5-1 to TRBJ1-3, with TRBD1 identical over 7 bases. Here the CDR3 DNA reads TGCGCCAGCAGCTTGACCGGGACAGATATCGGAAACACCATATATTTT. Encoded protein: CASSLTGTDIGNTIYF.